Here is one T cell receptor (beta chain) with its context. This clone turned up a few times. Its cognate antigen has yet to be identified. Qualities for individual bases were not recorded, and no much larger clone is one base off. The CDR3, cysteine through phenylalanine, is 14 amino acids long. The retained sequence is limited to the CDR3, 42 bases, with the frame set at the first base. Trimming removed 4 bases from V and 5 bases from J, leaving 14 bases between the germline ends. According to the germline V gene (reference sequence), CDR1 reads LGHDT and CDR2 reads YNNKEL. This record belongs to a study of blood T cell repertoires in COVID-19 (dated by TCRdb to 2018 to 2020). With regard to the full study: The collaborator samples originated in the United States, Italy and Spain and spanned the acute and convalescent phases of COVID-19. The material from the prospective study consisted of cDNA or gDNA derived from T cells, B-cell-depleted T cells, or PBMCs. Subjects who had been exposed to COVID-19, were actively infected with it, or had recovered from it provided the deeply sampled blood TCRbeta repertoires that made up the dataset. A freely available public database, intended as a resource for researchers studying the immune response to SARS-CoV-2, is where the repertoires were released. Samples came from the ongoing ImmuneRACE study (first 160 participants) plus 1,254 subjects from 6 global collaborators. Sample metadata almost always included a de-identified subject ID, COVID-19 status, age in years and sex. Where HLA class I and class II types were available, the types were taken from metadata supplied by the sample provider, not from assay-based typing.

TCRbeta CDR3 regions were amplified from genomic DNA by means of the immunoSEQ Assay, a bias-controlled multiplex PCR. The published analysis was carried out like this. The number of nucleated cells in each sample was estimated from the amplification of reference gene primers within the assay. To quantify the absolute abundance of each unique TCRbeta CDR3 rearrangement, sequence reads were collapsed and filtered. For each sample, productive Simpson clonality was calculated as the square root of Simpson's diversity index across productive rearrangements. Imported from immuneACCESS, the table was reduced by TCRdb to in-frame sequences with V and J called. These copies leave out some clones; in studies compared against another copy, an unresolved V gene accounts for under half, and the cause of the remainder is not known. That table is the source of V, J and clone size, and D and trimming were worked out from the DNA. The sample table contains 90,000 to 130,000 clones; only one count was recorded for less than 75% of them. The biggest ten clones account for 1.5% to 2% of the sample.

Whole blood was collected in K2EDTA tubes by collaborating institutions according to the institutions' own protocols. For TCRbeta analysis, collaborators shipped samples as frozen whole blood, isolated PBMCs, or DNA extracted from either of those sample types. The paper as a whole reports these results and caveats: Clinical and demographic metadata were provided uncurated, with the amount varying by source and participant.

The chain links TRBV3-1 (or the pseudogene TRBV3-2) with TRBJ1-1; the D gene lacks a confident call. The TCR originated in a woman aged 35 to 49 with acute or convalescent COVID-19. Material: peripheral blood. At the DNA level, the sequence is TGTGCCAGCAGCCCGAGTGGGAGGAAGACTGAAGCTTTCTTT. Protein translation: CASSPSGRKTEAFF.